Here is one TCR beta chain with its context. The sample is drawn from a study of Ad26.COV2.S vaccination and SARS-CoV-2 variants. Treatment indicated: around 19 received Ad26.COV2.S at low or high dose, single or two shots; roughly five received placebo; per-sample allocation not given. Material that was analyzed had been drawn on day 63 after the first vaccine or placebo injection. Trimming stripped 1 base from V and 5 bases from J, with 7 bases between. The CDR3 runs 13 residues. The method was immunoSEQ multiplex PCR; TCRdb's version includes in-frame clones alone and lacks a portion of them. The data hold 200,000 to 250,000 clones, with 85% to 90% observed a single time.

The chain has TRBV12-3 or TRBV12-4 and TRBJ2-3; D unresolved. This specimen consisted of peripheral blood, obtained in a trial of Ad26.COV2.S vaccine versus placebo. The TCR originated in a person aged 18-65 years who received the Ad26.COV2.S COVID-19 vaccine or a placebo. The CDR3 region has the DNA TGTGCCAGCAGTTTAGGACTCGGAGATACGCAGTATTTT. Translating it yields CASSLGLGDTQYF.